This paragraph covers one T cell receptor (beta chain) sequence. The target antigen is unknown. These data come from a study of cytomegalovirus exposure and HLA in healthy donors. Study findings and constraints: Earlier analysis looked at TCR beta V segments, and most were productive about 87% or about 30% of the time. Researchers reported in a later analysis that common viral pathogens appeared linked to several top clusters.

V was cut by 2 bases and J by 0 bases, with 17 bases left in between. The germline V gene has CDR1 SGHAT and CDR2 FQNNGV. The CDR3 is made up of 18 amino acids. PCR amplification relied on 60 Vbeta primers (plus 13 Jbeta primers). TCRdb keeps only in-frame clones here, not all; method: immunoSEQ multiplex PCR. This table has approximately 190,000 clones, roughly four fifths appearing once. Specimen: PBMCs. The rearrangement joins TRBV11-2 to TRBJ2-4; a weak D match, TRBD2 (5 bases). The receptor's source is a man aged 40-49 years in good health and CMV-seropositive. This CDR3 is CASSLHTRSRLAKNIQYF. The CDR3 DNA follows: TGTGCCAGCAGCTTACACACTAGGTCCAGATTAGCCAAAAACATTCAGTACTTC.